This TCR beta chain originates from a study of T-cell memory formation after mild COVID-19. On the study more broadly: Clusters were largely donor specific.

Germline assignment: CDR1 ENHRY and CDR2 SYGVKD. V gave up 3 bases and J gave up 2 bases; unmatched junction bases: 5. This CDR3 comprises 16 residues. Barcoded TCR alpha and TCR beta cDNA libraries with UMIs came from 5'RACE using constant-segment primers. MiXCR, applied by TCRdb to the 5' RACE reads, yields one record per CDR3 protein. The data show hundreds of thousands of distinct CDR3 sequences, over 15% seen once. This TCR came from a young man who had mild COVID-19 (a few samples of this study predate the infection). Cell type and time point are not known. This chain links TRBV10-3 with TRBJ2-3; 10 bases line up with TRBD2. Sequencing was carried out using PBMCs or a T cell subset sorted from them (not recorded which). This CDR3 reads CAISDLAGGLTDTQYF. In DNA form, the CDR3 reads TGTGCCATCAGTGACTTAGCGGGGGGACTCACAGATACGCAGTATTTT.